This T cell receptor beta chain was recorded in a study of response to subunit inactivated influenza vaccine (dated by TCRdb to the late 2010s). In the study overall: Deep quantitative profiling of the T cell receptor repertoire was used in the study to follow responses to a trivalent subunit inactivated influenza vaccine. Overall study results and their limits: According to the authors, only a limited number of new T cells may be recruited by each seasonal influenza vaccination.

Trimming takes 3 bases off V and 3 bases off J; junction bases not matched to a gene: 5. From its cysteine to its phenylalanine, the CDR3 spans 14 amino acids. Only the CDR3 part of the read is kept: 42 bases, read in frame from the first base. Per the germline V gene (reference sequence), DFQATT is the CDR1 and SNEGSKA is the CDR2. The library was generated by RT-PCR. Sequencing used an Illumina HiSeq 2500. TCRdb trimmed public reads at Q25 via fastp, called clones via MiXCR and kept in-frame beta chains. For every CDR3 protein sequence, its rows merge into one entry that carries the most common genes and DNA. In this sample the table shows more than 400,000 distinct CDR3 sequences, approximately 11% of which occur a single time. 12% of the sample lies in the top ten. This clonotype was found a few times. This clone's antigen is unknown. Base qualities were left out, and no much larger clone turns up one base away.

The meaning of the sample's time point label: 45 to 50 days after influenza vaccine administration. The clonotype originates from a man in his fifties or sixties who received an inactivated influenza vaccine. Donor details come from another sample of the same person, matched by shared clones. Sequenced here: PBMCs from blood, sampled around seven weeks after vaccination. The chain couples TRBV20-1 to TRBJ2-7; TRBD2 matches 10 bases in the middle. The CDR3 corresponds to CSASPSGGIYEQYF. The bases are TGCAGTGCTAGCCCTAGCGGGGGAATCTACGAGCAGTACTTC.